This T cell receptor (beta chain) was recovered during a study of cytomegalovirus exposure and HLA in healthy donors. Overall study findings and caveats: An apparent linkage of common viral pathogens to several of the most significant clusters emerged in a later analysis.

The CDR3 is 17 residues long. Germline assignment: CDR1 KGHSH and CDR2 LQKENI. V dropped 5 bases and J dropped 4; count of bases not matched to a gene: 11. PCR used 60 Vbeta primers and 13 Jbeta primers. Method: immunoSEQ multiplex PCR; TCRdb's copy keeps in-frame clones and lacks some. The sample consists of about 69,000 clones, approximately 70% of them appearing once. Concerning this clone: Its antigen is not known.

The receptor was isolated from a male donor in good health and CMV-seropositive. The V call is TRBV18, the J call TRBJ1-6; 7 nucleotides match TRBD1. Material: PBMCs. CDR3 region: CASSVNRQGQYNSPLHF. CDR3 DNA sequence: TGTGCCAGCTCAGTCAATCGCCAGGGACAGTATAATTCACCCCTCCACTTT.